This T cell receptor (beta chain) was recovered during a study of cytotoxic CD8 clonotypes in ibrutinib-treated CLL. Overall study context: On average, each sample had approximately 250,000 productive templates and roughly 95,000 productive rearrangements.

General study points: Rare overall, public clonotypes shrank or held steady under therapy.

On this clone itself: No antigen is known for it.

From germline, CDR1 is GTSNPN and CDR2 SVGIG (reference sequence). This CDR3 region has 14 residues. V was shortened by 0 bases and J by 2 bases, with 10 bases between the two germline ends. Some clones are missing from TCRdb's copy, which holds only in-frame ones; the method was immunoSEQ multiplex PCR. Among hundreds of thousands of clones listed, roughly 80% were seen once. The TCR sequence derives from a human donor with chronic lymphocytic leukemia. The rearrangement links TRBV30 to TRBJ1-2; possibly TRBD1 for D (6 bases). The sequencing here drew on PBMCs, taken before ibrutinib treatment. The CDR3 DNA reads TGTGCCTGGAGTGTACAGGGCGTAAACTATGGCTACACCTTC. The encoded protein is CAWSVQGVNYGYTF.